This T cell receptor beta chain was sequenced during a study of human T cells and chemical hapten exposure. Overall study context: Upper-back patch tests with 0.01% DPC were read at 6 days.

TCRdb itself ran the RACE reads through MiXCR, one entry per CDR3 protein. The table includes tens of thousands of distinct CDR3 sequences, 10% detected once. Per germline, CDR1 MNHNY and CDR2 SVGAGI (reference sequence). Losses at the gene ends were 4 bases for V and 6 bases for J; bases not matched to a gene: 6. The CDR3 length is 14 residues. Ten or more counts support this clonotype. Stated time point: patch test 2, 6 weeks after DPC sensitization. This sample's treatment: therapeutic diphenylcyclopropenone sensitization with weekly scalp DPC. Sequences were derived from whole blood, sampled in connection with sensitization to the hapten diphenylcyclopropenone (DPC). The chain is built from TRBV6-6 and TRBJ1-5; 7 bases fit TRBD1. This clonotype was obtained from a woman aged 45-65 years with alopecia areata. Some clones in this sample may be carry-over from other donors' samples. CDR3 nucleotide sequence: TGTGCCAGCAGTTTCCGACAGGGTGGTCAGCCCCAGCATTTT. Protein: CASSFRQGGQPQHF.